Shown below are 11 T cell receptor beta chains from a single sample sequenced in a study of vaccination and CD4 T cells after COVID-19. Specified treatment: roughly 10-day PBMC culture with coronavirus spike peptide pools or control peptides (ViraFEST assay). Cultured CD4+ T-cell DNA underwent Oncomine TCR Beta short-read sequencing. TCRdb reprocessed the PCR reads via MiXCR and lists one record per CDR3 protein. Found here are 15,000 or so distinct CDR3 sequences, roughly 53% of them singletons; the top ten hold 9.5% to 13%. These receptors lack a known antigen. Sequencing used CD4+ T cells from blood, cultured in vitro, obtained before SARS-CoV-2 vaccination. Receptors were obtained from a human donor who had recovered from COVID-19.

This chain uses TRBV20-1 with TRBJ2-6, with D maybe TRBD1 (5 bases). V lost 3 bases, J lost 1 base, and 13 bases lay in between. This CDR3 has 16 residues. CDR1 and CDR2 (germline): DFQATT, SNEGSKA (reference sequence). Here the CDR3 DNA reads TGCAGTGCTAGGGACCCTAGGGGATCTGGGGCCAACGTCCTGACTTTC. Residues: CSARDPRGSGANVLTF.

This clonotype was counted a few times. This rearrangement joins TRBV6-2 or TRBV6-3 to TRBJ2-5; TRBD2 matches at 13 bases. The V gene's germline CDR1 is MNHEY and CDR2 SVGEGT. The CDR3 has 16 residues. Germline trimming cut 5 bases from V and 3 bases from J; bases unmatched to any gene: 6. The CDR3 loop is CASSRTSGSREETQYF. DNA for the CDR3: TGTGCCAGCAGTAGGACTAGCGGGAGTCGGGAAGAGACCCAGTACTTC.

The gene calls are TRBV4-1 and TRBJ2-7; D unclear. Per germline, CDR1 MGHRA and CDR2 YSYEKL. Between the trimmed V and J ends, which lost 4 bases and 0 bases, there was a span of 13 bases. The CDR3 has 15 amino acids. CDR3 loop: CASSRESQSSYEQYF. Here the CDR3 DNA reads TGCGCCAGCAGCCGGGAATCTCAGAGCTCCTACGAGCAGTACTTC.

A few counts support this clonotype. This chain connects TRBV20-1 to TRBJ2-5; 10 bases are shared with TRBD2. V trimming: 6 bases; J trimming: 1 base; junction bases outside the gene matches: 17. Germline assignment: CDR1 DFQATT and CDR2 SNEGSKA (reference sequence). The CDR3 sequence is 18 residues long. CDR3 sequence (DNA): TGCAGTGCCGCCCTTGGTAGCGGGAGGCCCCGAGGCCAAGAGACCCAGTACTTC. This codes for CSAALGSGRPRGQETQYF.

This clonotype was seen a handful of times. V is TRBV20-1 and J is TRBJ1-2; D might be TRBD1 (5 bases). Trimming shortened V by 3 bases and J by 0 bases, and 17 bases separated the two germline ends. The length of the CDR3 is 16 residues. Germline V gene lookup returns CDR1 DFQATT and CDR2 SNEGSKA (reference sequence). In nucleotides, the CDR3 is TGCAGTGCTAGCCCAACCCCCGGACACGCTAACTATGGCTACACCTTC. Translated, it gives CSASPTPGHANYGYTF.

This rearrangement joins TRBV6-1 to TRBJ2-4, with a possible D match to TRBD1 (7 bases). Germline V gives CDR1 MNHNS, CDR2 SASEGT. This CDR3 is built from 13 residues. V was trimmed by 10 bases and J by 3 bases, leaving 13 bases between them. CDR3 amino acids: CATGTAGKNIQYF. CDR3 DNA sequence: TGTGCCACCGGGACAGCGGGCAAAAACATTCAGTACTTC.

The chain joins TRBV6-1 to TRBJ2-7; 9 bases agree with TRBD1. Per germline, CDR1 MNHNS and CDR2 SASEGT. Trimming cost V 6 bases and J 4 bases; bases outside gene matches: 1. The CDR3 extends over 12 amino acids. In DNA form, the CDR3 reads TGTGCCAGCAGACAGGGGGCGTACGAGCAGTACTTC. It is translated as CASRQGAYEQYF.

This rearrangement joins TRBV4-1 to TRBJ1-5; D gene ambiguous. The CDR3 is 13 residues long. Germline-derived CDR1 and CDR2 are MGHRA and YSYEKL. V was clipped by 2 bases and J by 6 bases, with 8 bases between them. The CDR3 DNA sequence: TGCGCCAGCAGCCAAACCGCGGGTCAGCCCCAGCATTTT. Protein product: CASSQTAGQPQHF.

This clonotype was counted a single time. This chain joins TRBV7-3 and TRBJ1-1; D gene ambiguous. This CDR3 contains 13 residues. V shed 5 bases and J shed 1 base, with 8 bases lying between them. CDR1 and CDR2 (germline): SGHTA, FQGTGA. CDR3 residues: CASSRQPNTEAFF. CDR3 in DNA: TGTGCCAGCAGCCGCCAACCGAACACTGAAGCTTTCTTT.

Only a few counts were recorded for this clonotype. V gene TRBV27 combines with J gene TRBJ1-1; 9 bases line up with TRBD1. This CDR3 is built from 13 residues. The junction had 1 base not matched to a gene; V was cut back by 4 bases and J by 4 bases. Germline CDR1 and CDR2: MNHEY and SMNVEV (reference sequence). CDR3 nucleotides: TGTGCCAGCAGTTGGGGACAGGGCACTGAAGCTTTCTTT. Translating gives CASSWGQGTEAFF.

This clonotype showed up just a few times. V is TRBV28 and J is TRBJ2-4; 12 nucleotides align to TRBD1. The CDR3 totals 15 residues. Trimming took 2 bases from V and 9 from J; bases not matched to a gene: 5. From germline, CDR1 is MDHEN and CDR2 SYDVKM. The CDR3 nucleotides read TGTGCCAGCAGTTTAATCGGGACAGGGGGCACCATTCAGTACTTC. Protein: CASSLIGTGGTIQYF.